This T cell receptor beta chain is drawn from a study of blood T cell repertoires in COVID-19. In the study overall: The study drew acute and convalescent COVID-19 samples from the United States, Italy and Spain. Sample material is recorded as cDNA or gDNA derived from T cells, B-cell-depleted T cells, or PBMCs.

Study processing details: Nucleated cell number was recorded as an estimate derived from reference gene primer amplification. Measured with immunoSEQ multiplex PCR; TCRdb has only the in-frame clones, and not every one. V, J and clone size are taken as reported in that table, and D and trimming were inferred from the DNA itself. This table has over 150,000 clones, approximately 86% appearing once. There are 14 residues in the CDR3. The ends lost 4 bases at V and 4 bases at J; junction bases unmatched: 3. The V gene's germline CDR1 is LNHDA and CDR2 SQIVND (reference sequence). Enrolment of Seattle patients took place during active infection, and they were followed longitudinally.

This sequence was found in a woman aged 80 or over with COVID-19, enrolled during active disease. Sequences were obtained from peripheral blood. The rearrangement links TRBV19 to TRBJ1-5, with 8 bases matching TRBD1. CDR3 coding DNA: TGTGCCAGTAGTAGCCGGGACAGGAATCAGCCCCAGCATTTT. Translated: CASSSRDRNQPQHF.